This T cell receptor beta chain was captured in a study of T cells after yellow fever vaccination. This clonotype was detected only a few times. MiXCR, applied by TCRdb to the 5' RACE reads, yields one record per CDR3 protein. This table has under 500,000 distinct CDR3 sequences, about 19% appearing once. This CDR3 has 10 amino acids. Germline assignment: CDR1 DFQATT and CDR2 SNEGSKA (reference sequence). V was cut by 2 bases and J by 14 bases, with 11 bases left in between. The rearrangement uses TRBV20-1 and TRBJ2-3; no clear D gene. Material: PBMCs, obtained before the yellow fever booster vaccination. This clonotype originated in a man younger than 35 who received the YFV17D yellow fever vaccine. CDR3 coding DNA: TGCAGTGCTAGATATGGGGTAATGTATTTT. Encoded protein: CSARYGVMYF.